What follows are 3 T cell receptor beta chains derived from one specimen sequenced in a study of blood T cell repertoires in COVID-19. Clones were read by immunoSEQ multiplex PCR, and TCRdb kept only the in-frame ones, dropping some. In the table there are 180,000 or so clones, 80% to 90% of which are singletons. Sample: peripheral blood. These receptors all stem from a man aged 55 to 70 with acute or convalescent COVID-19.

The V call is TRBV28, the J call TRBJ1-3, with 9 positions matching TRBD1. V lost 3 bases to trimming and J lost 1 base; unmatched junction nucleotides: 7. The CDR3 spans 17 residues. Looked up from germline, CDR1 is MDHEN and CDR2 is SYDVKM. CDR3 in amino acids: CASSFLDRGLSGNTIYF. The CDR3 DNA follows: TGTGCCAGCAGTTTTTTGGACAGGGGTTTGTCTGGAAACACCATATATTTT.

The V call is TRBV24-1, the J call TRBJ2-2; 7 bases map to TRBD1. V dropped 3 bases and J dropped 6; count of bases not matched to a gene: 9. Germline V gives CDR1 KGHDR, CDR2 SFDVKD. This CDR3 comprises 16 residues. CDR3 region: CATSDTMTGQAGELFF. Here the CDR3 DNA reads TGTGCCACCAGTGATACAATGACAGGGCAGGCCGGGGAGCTGTTTTTT.

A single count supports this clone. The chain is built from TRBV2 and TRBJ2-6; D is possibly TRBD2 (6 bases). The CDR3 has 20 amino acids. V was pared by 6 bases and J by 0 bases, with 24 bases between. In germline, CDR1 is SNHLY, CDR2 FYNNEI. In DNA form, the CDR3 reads TGTGCCAGCAGAGGGCCCCTGGGGACTCCCACTTACTCTGGGGCCAACGTCCTGACTTTC. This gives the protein CASRGPLGTPTYSGANVLTF.